This is a list of T cell receptor beta chains from one sample in a study of blood T cells in healthy people across ages. TCRdb re-called the 5' RACE reads through MiXCR, storing one row per CDR3 protein. Of 850,000 to 1,000,000 distinct CDR3 sequences in the sample, approximately 49% are singletons; the top ten hold around an eighth. Sequencing input: blood. The receptors here all came from a man aged 25 to 45 in good health. CDR3s include the opening cysteine and the closing phenylalanine or tryptophan. D genes are given only for firm matches. Clone sizes are given selectively: once, few, many, or a class where the clone is expanded.

>12|TRBV28|NA|TRBJ1-1|NA
TGTGCCAGCAGCCAGACAGTCGGGCAGGCTTTCTTT
CASSQTVGQAFF
>12|TRBV28|NA|TRBJ2-3|many
TGTGCCAGCAGTTTGCCCGTAGATACGCAGTATTTT
CASSLPVDTQYF
>15|TRBV10-2|NA|TRBJ2-3|NA
TGCGCCAGCAGACACCGGGACTTACCCACAGATACGCAGTATTTT
CASRHRDLPTDTQYF
>14|TRBV5-1|NA|TRBJ2-7|NA
TGCGCCAGCAGCGCCGGGACGGAAGCCTACGAGCAGTACTTC
CASSAGTEAYEQYF
>17|TRBV25-1|NA|TRBJ2-6|few
TGTGCCAGCAGTGAAGGTGAACAGGGAACTGGGGCCAACGTCCTGACTTTC
CASSEGEQGTGANVLTF
>12|TRBV20-1|NA|TRBJ2-5|few
TGCAGTCCTCTTCGGGGTCAAGAGACCCAGTACTTC
CSPLRGQETQYF
>15|TRBV20-1|TRBD2|TRBJ2-1|NA
TGCAGTGCTAGGGCTAGCGGGGGGGCCTTCAATGAGCAGTTCTTC
CSARASGGAFNEQFF
>15|TRBV11-2|NA|TRBJ2-1|NA
TGTGCCAGCAGCTGGCGGGACGAAGCCTACAATGAGCAGTTCTTC
CASSWRDEAYNEQFF
>16|TRBV9|TRBD1|TRBJ1-1|NA
TGTGCCAGCAGCGTAGAACCACAGGGGCTGAACACTGAAGCTTTCTTT
CASSVEPQGLNTEAFF
>15|TRBV21-1|NA|TRBJ1-4|many
TGTGCCAGCAGCAAATTAGGGGGGCGAAAAGAAAAACTGTTTTTT
CASSKLGGRKEKLFF
>17|TRBV3-1|NA|TRBJ1-2|NA
TGTGCCAGCAGCCAAGCTAGCGGGACTAAAGAGCGGTTGAGCTACACCTTC
CASSQASGTKERLSYTF
>15|TRBV7-9|NA|TRBJ1-4|NA
TGTGCCAGCAGCTCCCGACAGACCAGAGGGGAAAAACTGTTTTTT
CASSSRQTRGEKLFF
>14|TRBV30|NA|TRBJ1-4|NA
TGTGCCCGGAGTAACGGGATCGATCGTGAAAAACTGTTTTTT
CARSNGIDREKLFF
>12|TRBV6-1|NA|TRBJ2-7|few
TGTGCCAGCAGTGAAGAGGGGGGGCGGCAGTACTTC
CASSEEGGRQYF
>15|TRBV6-2/TRBV6-3|TRBD1|TRBJ2-5|once
TGTGCCAGCAGTTACTCGGACAGGGCAGAAGAGACCCAGTACTTC
CASSYSDRAEETQYF
>11|TRBV29-1|NA|TRBJ1-2|many
TGCAGCGTTGAGAGTAACTATGGCTACACCTTC
CSVESNYGYTF
>14|TRBV12-3/TRBV12-4|NA|TRBJ2-4|NA
TGTGCCAGCAGTTTATCGAAGCGGGAAAACATTCAGTACTTC
CASSLSKRENIQYF
>15|TRBV4-1|TRBD1|TRBJ1-2|few
TGCGCCAGCAGCCAAGATGGGACAGGGGGTTATGGCTACACCTTC
CASSQDGTGGYGYTF
>14|TRBV7-2|NA|TRBJ2-7|NA
TGTGCCAGCAGCTTAGACCCCATACTCTACGAGCAGTACTTC
CASSLDPILYEQYF
>14|TRBV11-2|NA|TRBJ2-7|NA
TGTGCCAGCAGCTTAAAACGGACCACCTACGAGCAGTACTTC
CASSLKRTTYEQYF
>16|TRBV3-1|NA|TRBJ2-6|few
TGTGCCAGCAGCGGAAGGTCGGGGTCTGGGGCCAACGTCCTGACTTTC
CASSGRSGSGANVLTF
>18|TRBV3-1|TRBD2|TRBJ2-3|NA
TGTGCCAGCAGCCAGCCCCTAGGAAGCGGGAGTTTGACAGATACGCAGTATTTT
CASSQPLGSGSLTDTQYF
>14|TRBV7-2|TRBD1|TRBJ2-5|many
TGCGCCAGCAGCTTGTCCACAGGGGGAGAGACCCAGTACTTC
CASSLSTGGETQYF
>15|TRBV4-2|NA|TRBJ1-1|NA
TGTGCCAGCAGCCCCTTTCCGACAGAGAACACTGAAGCTTTCTTT
CASSPFPTENTEAFF
>13|TRBV6-6|NA|TRBJ1-3|NA
TGTGCCAGCAGTTACAGTGGAGGAGACACCATATATTTT
CASSYSGGDTIYF
>16|TRBV5-5|NA|TRBJ2-7|NA
TGTGCCAGCAGCCCCGAGGGCAGGGGTTCCTACAATGAGCAGTACTTC
CASSPEGRGSYNEQYF
>14|TRBV6-6|TRBD2|TRBJ2-5|NA
TGTGCCAGCCTTTCTAGCGGGGGACAAGAGACCCAGTACTTC
CASLSSGGQETQYF
>17|TRBV20-1|TRBD2|TRBJ2-5|NA
TGCAGTGCTAGCGACCCTAGCGGGAGGGCCTGGGGGGAGACCCAGTACTTC
CSASDPSGRAWGETQYF
>17|TRBV27|TRBD2|TRBJ2-7|NA
TGTGCCAGCAGATCACCTGGTTGGACTAGCAGGCCTAATGAGCAGTACTTC
CASRSPGWTSRPNEQYF
>15|TRBV9|NA|TRBJ1-5|NA
TGTGCCAGCAGCGGCAGGGGTGTCGGCAATCAGCCCCAGCATTTT
CASSGRGVGNQPQHF
>15|TRBV4-3|NA|TRBJ1-2|few
TGCGCCAGCAGCCAAGCGTGGTCAGGGGAGTATGGCTACACCTTC
CASSQAWSGEYGYTF
>14|TRBV10-3|TRBD1|TRBJ2-1|few
TGTGCCATCAGAACCGGGACAGGGAACAATGAGCAGTTCTTC
CAIRTGTGNNEQFF
>15|TRBV28|TRBD1|TRBJ2-3|NA
TGTGCCAGCTATAGCTCCGGACAGGGTAAAGATACGCAGTATTTT
CASYSSGQGKDTQYF
>15|TRBV7-9|NA|TRBJ2-1|NA
TGTGCCAGCAGCCGCCGGCAGGGTGGTAACAATGAGCAGTTCTTC
CASSRRQGGNNEQFF
>15|TRBV12-3/TRBV12-4|TRBD1|TRBJ2-7|few
TGTGCCAGCAGAGGGGGACAGGGCCTTACCTACGAGCAGTACTTC
CASRGGQGLTYEQYF
>16|TRBV6-5|TRBD1|TRBJ2-7|few
TGTGCCAGCAGTATGGGACAGGGGCCCTTTTCCTACGAGCAGTACTTC
CASSMGQGPFSYEQYF
>15|TRBV5-1|NA|TRBJ2-2|NA
TGCGCCAGCAGCTTGGGCCAGGTGAACACCGGGGAGCTGTTTTTT
CASSLGQVNTGELFF
>15|TRBV6-1|NA|TRBJ1-1|NA
TGTGCCAGCAGTCGTCCTTGGGACGCGAACACTGAAGCTTTCTTT
CASSRPWDANTEAFF
>15|TRBV7-9|TRBD1|TRBJ1-4|NA
TGTGCCAGCAGCGCCTATACAGGGGGTGATGAAAAACTGTTTTTT
CASSAYTGGDEKLFF
>14|TRBV3-1|NA|TRBJ2-7|NA
TGTGCCAGCAGCCAAGAGGCACTCCGCTACGAGCAGTACTTC
CASSQEALRYEQYF
>16|TRBV6-5|NA|TRBJ2-7|NA
TGTGCCAGTAGTAACTCGACAGAAGGAGGTTCCTACGAGCAGTACTTC
CASSNSTEGGSYEQYF
>15|TRBV6-6|NA|TRBJ2-7|NA
TGTGCCAGCAGTTACTCGAGAAGCAGTTCCTACGAGCAGTACTTC
CASSYSRSSSYEQYF
>15|TRBV7-2|TRBD2|TRBJ2-1|few
TGTGCCAGCAGCCAACAGCTAGCGGGGAACTCTGAGCAGTTCTTC
CASSQQLAGNSEQFF
>14|TRBV18|NA|TRBJ2-1|NA
TGTGCCAGCTCACCAATGCAGGTAGGGAATGAGCAGTTCTTC
CASSPMQVGNEQFF
>15|TRBV14|NA|TRBJ1-2|NA
TGTGCCAGCAGCCGGGGGCCGATGAGTACCTATGGCTACACCTTC
CASSRGPMSTYGYTF
>11|TRBV3-1|NA|TRBJ2-1|many
TGTGCCAGCAGCCAATTGGGAGAGCAGTTCTTC
CASSQLGEQFF
>13|TRBV29-1|NA|TRBJ1-2|NA
TGCAGCGTTGCCCTTGAGGGGGTCTATGGCTACACCTTC
CSVALEGVYGYTF
>14|TRBV27|NA|TRBJ2-3|NA
TGTGCCAGCAGTTTTAACAGCAACACAGATACGCAGTATTTT
CASSFNSNTDTQYF
>14|TRBV3-1|NA|TRBJ1-4|few
TGTGCCAGCAGCCGCTCGACAGTGAATGAAAAACTGTTTTTT
CASSRSTVNEKLFF
>13|TRBV11-3|TRBD1|TRBJ2-4|NA
TGTGCCAGCAGCTCCGGGACAGTAAACATTCAGTACTTC
CASSSGTVNIQYF
>15|TRBV10-2|TRBD2|TRBJ2-5|NA
TGCGCCAGCCGGATAGGGGGACTAGTCGGGGAGACCCAGTACTTC
CASRIGGLVGETQYF
>15|TRBV28|NA|TRBJ1-6|NA
TGTGCCAGCACCCTAGGAGGCTTTGATAATTCACCCCTCCACTTT
CASTLGGFDNSPLHF
>14|TRBV11-3|NA|TRBJ1-1|few
TGTGCCAGCAGATTCGGGGAGAAGAACACTGAAGCTTTCTTT
CASRFGEKNTEAFF
>13|TRBV5-4|NA|TRBJ2-1|few
TGTGCCAGCAGCTGGGCACCCAGCGATGAGCAGTTCTTC
CASSWAPSDEQFF
>16|TRBV6-5|NA|TRBJ1-6|NA
TGTGCCAGCAGTACGGGCCGGGATTACCTAAATTCACCCCTCCACTTT
CASSTGRDYLNSPLHF
>16|TRBV11-2|TRBD1|TRBJ2-1|NA
TGTGCCAGCAGCCCCTGGACAGGCGGATCTTACAATGAGCAGTTCTTC
CASSPWTGGSYNEQFF
>14|TRBV4-1|NA|TRBJ2-7|NA
TGCGCCAGCAGCCAAGGTCGGGGTGCCTACGAGCAGTACTTC
CASSQGRGAYEQYF
>14|TRBV3-1|TRBD2|TRBJ2-7|NA
TGTGCCAGCAAGACTAGCGGGGGAAGGAACGAGCAGTACTTC
CASKTSGGRNEQYF